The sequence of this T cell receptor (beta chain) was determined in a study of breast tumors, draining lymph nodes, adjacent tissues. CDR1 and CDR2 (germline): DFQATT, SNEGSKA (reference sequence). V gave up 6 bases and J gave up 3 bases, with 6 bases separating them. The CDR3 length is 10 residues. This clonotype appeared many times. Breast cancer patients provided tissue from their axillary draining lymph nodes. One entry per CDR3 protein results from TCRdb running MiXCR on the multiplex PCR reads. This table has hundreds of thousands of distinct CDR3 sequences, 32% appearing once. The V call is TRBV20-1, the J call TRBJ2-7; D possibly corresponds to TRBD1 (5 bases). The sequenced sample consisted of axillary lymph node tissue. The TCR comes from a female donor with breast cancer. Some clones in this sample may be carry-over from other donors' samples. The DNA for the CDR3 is TGCAGTGCAGACAGCTACGAGCAGTACTTC. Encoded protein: CSADSYEQYF.